This T cell receptor (beta chain) was captured by sequencing in a study of T cells in Graves' hyperthyroidism and ophthalmopathy. The V gene end was trimmed by 6 bases and the J gene end by 6 bases; junction bases not matched to a gene: 3. The length of the CDR3 is 12 residues. From germline, CDR1 is SQVTM and CDR2 ANQGSEA. It was RNA transcripts that yielded the amplified TCR beta CDR3 regions. HTBI primers drove first-round RT-PCR of the TCR CDR3. Each CDR3 protein gets one entry after TCRdb re-called the multiplex PCR reads with MiXCR. The sample lists 450,000 to 700,000 distinct CDR3 sequences, 40% to 55% occurring once.

This sequence was found in an adult woman with Graves' disease, either hyperthyroidism or ophthalmopathy (not recorded which). V is TRBV29-1 and J is TRBJ1-2; 11 positions match TRBD1. Sequenced sample: peripheral blood or thyroid tissue (not recorded which). The CDR3 bases are TGCAGCGTCGGGACAGGGGGTGATGGCTACACCTTC. Its translation: CSVGTGGDGYTF.